The 6 T cell receptor beta chains below were found in one sample sequenced in a study of response to subunit inactivated influenza vaccine. TCRdb reprocessed the RT-PCR reads via MiXCR and lists one record per CDR3 protein. The sample carries about 310,000 distinct CDR3 sequences, about a fifth recorded once. The specimen was PBMCs from blood, collected around 22 months after vaccination. The receptors here all came from a man aged 50-75 years who received an inactivated influenza vaccine.

This clonotype was picked up a small number of times. V gene TRBV2 combines with J gene TRBJ2-4; a weak D match, TRBD2 (6 bases). CDR1 and CDR2 from the germline V gene are SNHLY and FYNNEI. V lost 3 bases and J lost 7, with 10 bases in between. The CDR3 covers 13 residues. CDR3 bases: TGTGCCAGCAGTGAGGGACTCCAGAACATTCAGTACTTC. It specifies CASSEGLQNIQYF.

The chain has TRBV12-3 or TRBV12-4 and TRBJ2-7, with 7 bases lining up with TRBD2. The ends lost 6 bases at V and 3 bases at J; junction bases unmatched: 8. The CDR3 sequence is 14 residues long. The CDR3 bases are TGTGCCAGCAGCTCGGACGGGAGGTTCTACGAGCAGTACTTC. This gives the protein CASSSDGRFYEQYF.

The chain couples TRBV3-1 to TRBJ2-5; the D is unclear. Germline V lookup: CDR1 LGHDT, CDR2 YNNKEL (reference sequence). The CDR3 consists of 13 residues. Trimming stripped 1 base from V and 2 bases from J, with 5 bases between. The CDR3 is CASSQGWQETQYF. In nucleotides, the CDR3 is TGTGCCAGCAGCCAAGGCTGGCAAGAGACCCAGTACTTC.

This rearrangement joins TRBV12-3 or TRBV12-4 to TRBJ1-5, with D uncertain. Trimming pared 11 bases from V and 0 bases from J, leaving 8 bases between. The CDR3 spans 12 residues. CDR3 in amino acids: CAGGYSNQPQHF. The CDR3 bases are TGTGCCGGAGGGTATAGCAATCAGCCCCAGCATTTT.

This clonotype has a handful of counts. The chain uses TRBV10-3 and TRBJ1-1; TRBD1 matches at 11 bases. The germline V gene has CDR1 ENHRY and CDR2 SYGVKD. With 0 bases clipped from V and 7 bases from J, the junction kept 4 bases outside the gene matches. The CDR3 is 15 residues long. The CDR3 loop reads CAISESWTGGREAFF. CDR3 DNA: TGTGCCATCAGTGAGTCATGGACAGGGGGCCGTGAAGCTTTCTTT.

A few counts support this clonotype. The gene calls are TRBV10-3 and TRBJ2-5; D remains unclear. Per germline, CDR1 ENHRY and CDR2 SYGVKD. The CDR3 runs to 12 residues. The ends were cut back, 10 bases at V and 3 bases at J, with 12 bases in the middle. The CDR3 DNA follows: TGTGCCACCTCCGGCCGAAAAGAGACCCAGTACTTC. Translation: CATSGRKETQYF.